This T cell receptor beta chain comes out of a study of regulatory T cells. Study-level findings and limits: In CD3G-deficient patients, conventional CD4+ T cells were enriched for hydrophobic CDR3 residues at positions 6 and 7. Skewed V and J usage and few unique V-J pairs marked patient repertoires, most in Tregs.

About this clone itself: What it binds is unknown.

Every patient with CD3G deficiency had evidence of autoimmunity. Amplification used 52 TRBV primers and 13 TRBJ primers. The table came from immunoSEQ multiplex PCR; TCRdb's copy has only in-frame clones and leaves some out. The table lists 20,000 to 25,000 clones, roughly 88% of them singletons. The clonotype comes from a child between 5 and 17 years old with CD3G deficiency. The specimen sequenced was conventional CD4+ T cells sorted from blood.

The CDR3 is CASSFSDRSYEQYF. In DNA form, the CDR3 reads TGTGCCAGCAGTTTCTCGGACCGATCCTACGAGCAGTACTTC. The chain carries TRBV28 and TRBJ2-7, with no clear D. Trimming cost V 3 bases and J 1 base, with 10 bases left between them. Per the germline V gene, CDR1 is MDHEN and CDR2 is SYDVKM. This CDR3 has 14 amino acids.